This TCR beta chain is from a study of T-cell memory formation after mild COVID-19. Study at large: Most TCR clusters belonged to a single donor. Notes on the study in general: Clones that got smaller from day 15 to 85 had even CD4/CD8, while clones growing later tipped toward CD4+. Proof of SARS-CoV-2 specificity was absent for the second-wave clones that crested on day 37.

Note on this clonotype: What it binds is unknown.

TCRdb fed the 5' RACE reads into MiXCR, producing one record per CDR3 protein. The data hold 300,000 to 350,000 distinct CDR3 sequences, with 10% to 15% observed a single time. The clonotype comes from a man in his late teens or twenties who had mild COVID-19 (a few samples of this study predate the infection). Cell type and time point are not known. The sample was PBMCs or a T cell subset sorted from them (not recorded which).

CDR3 nucleotides: TGCGCCAGCAGCCGGGTGGGGCTCGCTACCGGGGAGCTGTTTTTT. It codes for CASSRVGLATGELFF. The rearrangement links TRBV4-1 to TRBJ2-2; TRBD1 is a possible D gene (5 bases). Germline CDR1 and CDR2: MGHRA and YSYEKL. The CDR3 spans 15 residues. V was pared by 4 bases and J by 5 bases, with 14 bases between.